Each of the 25 T cell receptor beta chains below was sequenced from the same sample in a study of cytomegalovirus exposure and HLA in healthy donors (dated by TCRdb to 2017 to 2019). Library generation was performed with the immunoSEQ multiplex PCR assay. For the multiplex PCR, a mixture combining 60 forward primers for TCR Vbeta segments and 13 reverse primers for TCR Jbeta segments was used. Entries here come from immuneACCESS through TCRdb and include only in-frame sequences with V and J called. Some clones fail to appear in such tables; in the studies checked, an unresolved V gene covers under half of the shortfall, and the cause of the remainder is unknown. This sample has 150,000 to 200,000 clones in its table, and around 76% of those were observed once. The leading ten clones occupy roughly 1.4% of the sample. Sequencing was done on a sample of PBMCs. These receptors were collected from a man aged 35-49 years in good health and CMV-seronegative.

This chain joins TRBV5-1 and TRBJ1-6; possible D gene TRBD1, 5 bases. Trimming removed 2 bases from V and 5 bases from J, with 17 bases in between. This CDR3 region has 17 residues. Germline CDR1 and CDR2: SGHRS and YFSETQ. CDR3 DNA sequence: TGCGCCAGCAGCTTCGGGTGGTTAGGGGCCGATAATTCACCCCTCCACTTT. Its translation is CASSFGWLGADNSPLHF.

The chain links TRBV5-1 to TRBJ1-3; tentative D call: TRBD1 (6 bases). Germline CDR1 is SGHRS and CDR2 is YFSETQ. V lost 4 bases and J lost 4, with 9 bases in between. The CDR3 totals 13 residues. CDR3 bases: TGCGCCAGCAGCCAAGACAGGGGAAACACCATATATTTT. Translation: CASSQDRGNTIYF.

With respect to this clone: No DNA is shown, since the ends of the CDR3 on it are uncertain; the CDR3 is the one TCRdb lists. The gene calls are TRBV28 and TRBJ2-1; whether TRBD2, the table's D call, matches the DNA was not checked. CDR1 and CDR2 from the germline V gene are MDHEN and SYDVKM. The CDR3 is 16 residues long, ends included. CDR3 protein: CASSSSTSGRDNEQFF.

This chain links TRBV5-8 with TRBJ1-6, with 7 bases identical to TRBD1. Germline V gives CDR1 SGHTS, CDR2 YDEGEE. V lost 1 base and J lost 8; bases outside the gene matches: 3. This CDR3 comprises 14 residues. The CDR3 region is CASSLLQGDSPLHF. The DNA for the CDR3 is TGTGCCAGCAGCTTGCTCCAGGGGGATTCACCCCTCCACTTT.

V usage is TRBV28 and J usage is TRBJ2-3, with 8 bases that match TRBD2. The CDR3 spans 16 residues. V lost 4 bases and J lost 4; bases outside the gene matches: 10. Germline CDR1 MDHEN, CDR2 SYDVKM. The CDR3 DNA sequence: TGTGCCAGCAGTTACTACGGACTAGCAGTCGCAGATACGCAGTATTTT. This sequence encodes CASSYYGLAVADTQYF. Using reference TRBV28 and TRBJ2-3 for the parts outside the CDR3, the full variable domain is DVKVTQSSRYLVKRTGEKVFLECVQDMDHENMFWYRQDPGLGLRLIYFSYDVKMKEKGDIPEGYSVSREKKERFSLILESASTNQTSMYLCASSYYGLAVADTQYFGPGTRLTVL.

The rearrangement joins TRBV28 to TRBJ2-5; 10 nucleotides match TRBD2. The CDR3 runs to 15 residues. V shed 3 bases, J shed 0 bases, and the junction held 1 base outside the gene matches. Germline V gene data show CDR1 as MDHEN and CDR2 as SYDVKM. The CDR3 DNA sequence: TGTGCCAGCAGTTTCGGGACTAGCGACCAAGAGACCCAGTACTTC. Its translation is CASSFGTSDQETQYF.

This clone was counted only a few times. This rearrangement joins TRBV6-6 to TRBJ2-1, with D possibly matching TRBD1 (5 bases). Germline V gives CDR1 MNHNY, CDR2 SVGAGI (reference sequence). Between the trimmed V and J ends, which lost 0 bases and 9 bases, there was a span of 12 bases. This CDR3 spans 14 amino acids. The CDR3 region is CASSYSTENGEQFF. The CDR3 region has the DNA TGTGCCAGCAGTTACTCGACAGAGAATGGTGAGCAGTTCTTC.

CDR3 protein: CASSKKTNRGINSPLHF. The CDR3 DNA follows: TGTGCCAGCAGCAAAAAAACCAACAGGGGTATTAATTCACCCCTCCACTTT. The J gene is TRBJ1-6, the V gene TRBV7-9, with 7 bases matching TRBD1. The length of the CDR3 is 17 residues. Trimming at V came to 5 bases and at J to 6 bases, leaving 13 bases not matched to a gene. Germline V lookup: CDR1 SEHNR, CDR2 FQNEAQ (reference sequence).

The chain has TRBV15 and TRBJ2-7; 8 bases agree with TRBD1. The CDR3 has 15 residues. Germline V gene sequence: CDR1 LNHNV, CDR2 YYDKDF (reference sequence). Trimming removed 0 bases from V and 6 bases from J; junction bases left unmatched: 7. The CDR3 DNA reads TGTGCCACCAGCAGAGATCGGCAGGGGGCCGGCGAGCAGTACTTC. It translates to CATSRDRQGAGEQYF.

V is TRBV2 and J is TRBJ2-7; 10 bases match TRBD1. V lost 0 bases, J lost 3 bases, and 5 bases stayed unmatched. Germline V gene sequence: CDR1 SNHLY, CDR2 FYNNEI. This CDR3 spans 16 amino acids. CDR3 bases: TGTGCCAGCAGTGAAGCGCTGGGACAGGGGATCTACGAGCAGTACTTC. Its protein is CASSEALGQGIYEQYF.

In its sample, this clone was seen a few times. A much larger clone differs from this one at a single base, so this may be a read error. The rearrangement joins TRBV2 to TRBJ1-1; D is perhaps TRBD1 (5 bases). This CDR3 spans 13 amino acids. Germline CDR1 and CDR2: SNHLY and FYNNEI. The CDR3 DNA follows: TGTGCCAGCAGTGACAGGGATAGCACTGAAGCTCTCTTT. This encodes CASSDRDSTEALF. The full variable domain, with the rest looked up from reference TRBV2 and TRBJ1-1, is EPEVTQTPSHQVTQMGQEVILRCVPISNHLYFYWYRQILGQKVEFLVSFYNNEISEKSEIFDDQFSVERPDGSNFTLKIRSTKLEDSAMYFCASSDRDSTEALFGQGTRLTVV.

This clone came up once. This chain uses TRBV4-2 with TRBJ1-1; no firm D call. This CDR3 spans 15 amino acids. V lost 1 base, J lost 1 base, and 10 bases lay in between. CDR1 is LGHNA, CDR2 YNFKEQ, per germline. The CDR3 is CASSQAPRGNTEAFF. Here the CDR3 DNA reads TGTGCCAGCAGCCAAGCTCCGCGGGGGAACACTGAAGCTTTCTTT.

This clone was detected only once. V is TRBV19 and J is TRBJ2-5, with D unclear. CDR1 and CDR2 from the germline V gene are LNHDA and SQIVND (reference sequence). This CDR3 is 13 amino acids long. The ends were cut back, 6 bases at V and 3 bases at J, with 11 bases in the middle. This CDR3 is CASSPLDEETQYF. Here the CDR3 DNA reads TGTGCCAGTAGCCCTCTAGATGAAGAGACCCAGTACTTC. Complete variable domain (other parts from reference TRBV19 and TRBJ2-5): DGGITQSPKYLFRKEGQNVTLSCEQNLNHDAMYWYRQDPGQGLRLIYYSQIVNDFQKGDIAEGYSVSREKKESFPLTVTSAQKNPTAFYLCASSPLDEETQYFGPGTRLLVL.

The chain uses TRBV6-5 and TRBJ2-2; 7 bases line up with TRBD2. With 8 bases clipped from V and 3 bases from J, the junction kept 0 bases outside the gene matches. The CDR3 is 12 residues long. The V gene's germline CDR1 is MNHEY and CDR2 SVGAGI. Here the CDR3 reads CASREDTGELFF. The CDR3 region has the DNA TGTGCCAGCCGGGAGGACACCGGGGAGCTGTTTTTT.

The chain joins TRBV5-5 to TRBJ2-1, with D tentatively TRBD1 (5 bases). Trimming stripped 1 base from V and 9 bases from J, with 11 bases between. CDR1 and CDR2 from the germline V gene are SGHKS and YYEKEE (reference sequence). This CDR3 region has 13 residues. As DNA, the CDR3 is TGTGCCAGCAGCTTGCAGGGTATTGGTGAGCAGTTCTTC. It translates to CASSLQGIGEQFF.

This rearrangement joins TRBV5-1 to TRBJ2-5; 9 positions agree with TRBD2. The V segment lost 4 bases and the J segment 11 bases; nucleotides outside the gene matches: 18. Germline-derived CDR1 and CDR2 are SGHRS and YFSETQ. The CDR3 is 16 residues long. CDR3 protein: CASSRKGREGPVEQYF. The CDR3 nucleotides are TGCGCCAGCAGCCGAAAGGGGCGGGAGGGCCCGGTGGAGCAGTACTTC.

V usage is TRBV6-5 and J usage is TRBJ2-7; 8 positions agree with TRBD1. J gave up 2 bases and V 6 bases, and 9 bases lay outside the gene matches. The CDR3 is 15 amino acids. Germline loops: CDR1 MNHEY, CDR2 SVGAGI. CDR3 protein: CASRTGQAFTYEQYF. CDR3 in DNA: TGTGCCAGCAGAACGGGACAGGCATTTACCTACGAGCAGTACTTC.

The chain carries TRBV28 and TRBJ2-7; TRBD2 matches at 15 bases. The CDR3 totals 17 residues. CDR1 is MDHEN and CDR2 is SYDVKM in the germline V gene. Unmatched junction bases numbered 9, after V lost 6 bases and J lost 3 bases. CDR3 nucleotides: TGTGCCAGCAGGAGCGATGGACTAGCGGGAGGGAGCTACGAGCAGTACTTC. This sequence encodes CASRSDGLAGGSYEQYF.

The chain uses TRBV19 and TRBJ1-1, with D tentatively TRBD1 (5 bases). CDR1 is LNHDA and CDR2 is SQIVND in the germline V gene (reference sequence). V lost 3 bases and J 4 bases, leaving 21 bases between the germline ends. The CDR3 has 17 residues. CDR3 bases: TGTGCCAGTAGTATTCTTCCAGGGCAATTCTTGTCCACTGAAGCTTTCTTT. Its protein is CASSILPGQFLSTEAFF. Supplemented by reference TRBV19 and TRBJ1-1, the full variable domain reads DGGITQSPKYLFRKEGQNVTLSCEQNLNHDAMYWYRQDPGQGLRLIYYSQIVNDFQKGDIAEGYSVSREKKESFPLTVTSAQKNPTAFYLCASSILPGQFLSTEAFFGQGTRLTVV.

The V gene is TRBV7-3, the J gene TRBJ2-7; maybe TRBD2 (6 bases). Trimming pared 5 bases from V and 5 bases from J, leaving 22 bases between. This CDR3 contains 16 residues. Per the germline V gene, CDR1 is SGHTA and CDR2 is FQGTGA. CDR3 bases: TGTGCCAGCAGCGCGGAGGTTGGGCGGGACGACCACGAGCAGTACTTC. Translating gives CASSAEVGRDDHEQYF.

The J gene is TRBJ2-1, the V gene TRBV9; the D gene is possibly TRBD2 (5 bases). The CDR3 loop spans 17 amino acids. CDR1 and CDR2 from the germline V gene are SGDLS and YYNGEE. The V and J ends lost 4 bases and 0 bases respectively, with 17 bases between them. The CDR3 here is CASSSPTSGSSYNEQFF. For the CDR3, the DNA is TGTGCCAGCAGCTCCCCCACAAGCGGAAGCTCCTACAATGAGCAGTTCTTC.

The genes are TRBV29-1 and TRBJ2-2, with TRBD2 identical over 15 bases. Germline V gene sequence: CDR1 SQVTM, CDR2 ANQGSEA. V shed 5 bases, J shed 1 base, and the junction held 2 bases outside the gene matches. The CDR3 is 16 residues long. The CDR3 is CSVPGLAGGNTGELFF. In DNA, the CDR3 is TGCAGCGTTCCGGGACTAGCGGGAGGGAACACCGGGGAGCTGTTTTTT.

This chain uses TRBV11-3 with TRBJ2-1; possible D gene TRBD2, 5 bases. Germline V lookup: CDR1 SGHNT, CDR2 YENEEA. V shed 4 bases and J shed 5 bases, with 18 bases lying between them. This CDR3 is built from 16 residues. In DNA, the CDR3 is TGTGCCAGCAGCTCGGGATTTCCTTTAACCCACAATGAGCAGTTCTTC. Amino acid sequence: CASSSGFPLTHNEQFF. The whole variable domain, filled in from reference TRBV11-3 and TRBJ2-1, reads EAGVVQSPRYKIIEKKQPVAFWCNPISGHNTLYWYLQNLGQGPELLIRYENEEAVDDSQLPKDRFSAERLKGVDSTLKIQPAELGDSAVYLCASSSGFPLTHNEQFFGPGTRLTVL.

The chain is built from TRBV19 and TRBJ1-4; D gene ambiguous. CDR3 length equals 15 residues. Germline loops: CDR1 LNHDA, CDR2 SQIVND (reference sequence). V lost 5 bases, J lost 0 bases, and 10 bases lay in between. The CDR3, as DNA: TGTGCCAGTAGTTCCGGAGACGCAACTAATGAAAAACTGTTTTTT. This gives the protein CASSSGDATNEKLFF.

The gene calls are TRBV15 and TRBJ2-7; D gene unclear. Deletions cut 4 bases from V and 0 bases from J, with 10 bases between. Germline assignment: CDR1 LNHNV and CDR2 YYDKDF (reference sequence). The CDR3 is 14 amino acids. Here the CDR3 DNA reads TGTGCCACCAGCACCGAGGTCGGCTCCTACGAGCAGTACTTC. Translation: CATSTEVGSYEQYF.